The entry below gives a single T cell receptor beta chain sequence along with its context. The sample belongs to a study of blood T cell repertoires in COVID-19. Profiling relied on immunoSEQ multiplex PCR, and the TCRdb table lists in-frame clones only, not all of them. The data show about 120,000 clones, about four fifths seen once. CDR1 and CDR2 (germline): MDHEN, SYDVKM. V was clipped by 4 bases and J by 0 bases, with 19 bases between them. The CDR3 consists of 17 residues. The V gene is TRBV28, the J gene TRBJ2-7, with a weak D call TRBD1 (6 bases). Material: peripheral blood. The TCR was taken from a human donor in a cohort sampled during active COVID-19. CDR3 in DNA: TGTGCCAGCAGTTACCGACCGATGACAGGAGTCTCCTACGAGCAGTACTTC. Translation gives CASSYRPMTGVSYEQYF.